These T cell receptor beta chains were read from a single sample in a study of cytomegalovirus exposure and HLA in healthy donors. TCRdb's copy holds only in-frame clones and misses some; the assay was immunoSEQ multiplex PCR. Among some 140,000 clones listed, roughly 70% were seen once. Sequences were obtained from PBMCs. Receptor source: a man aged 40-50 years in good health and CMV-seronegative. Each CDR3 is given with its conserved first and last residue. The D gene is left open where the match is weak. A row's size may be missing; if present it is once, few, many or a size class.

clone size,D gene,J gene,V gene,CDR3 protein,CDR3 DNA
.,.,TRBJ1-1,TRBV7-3,CASSSQGWDTEAFF,TGTGCCAGCAGCTCCCAGGGGTGGGACACTGAAGCTTTCTTT
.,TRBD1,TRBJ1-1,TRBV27,CASSFKTGPGSDTEAFF,TGTGCCAGCAGTTTTAAGACAGGGCCCGGATCTGACACTGAAGCTTTCTTT
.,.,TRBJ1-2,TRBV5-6,CASSWPTGGRGYTF,TGTGCCAGCAGCTGGCCTACAGGTGGCCGTGGCTACACCTTC
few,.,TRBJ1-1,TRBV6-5,CASSPRSTIGTEAFF,TGTGCCAGCAGTCCCAGATCAACCATTGGCACTGAAGCTTTCTTT
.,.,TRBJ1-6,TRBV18,CATAPLAVSYNSPLHF,TGTGCCACCGCTCCCCTGGCGGTTTCCTATAATTCACCCCTCCACTTT
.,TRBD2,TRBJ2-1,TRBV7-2,CASSLLTGGPDEQFF,TGTGCCAGCAGCTTACTGACGGGGGGGCCTGATGAGCAGTTCTTC
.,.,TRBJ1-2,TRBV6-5,CASSYSGVINYGYTF,TGTGCCAGCAGTTACTCCGGGGTTATAAACTATGGCTACACCTTC
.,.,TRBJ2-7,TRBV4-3,CASSQGRAAYEQYF,TGCGCCAGCAGCCAAGGGCGGGCGGCCTACGAGCAGTACTTC
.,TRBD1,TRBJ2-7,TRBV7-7,CASSRDRGRSEQYF,TGTGCCAGCAGCCGGGACAGGGGGCGCTCCGAGCAGTACTTC
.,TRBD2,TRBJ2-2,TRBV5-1,CASSLALSGGNTGELFF,TGCGCCAGCAGCTTGGCCCTAAGCGGGGGGAACACCGGGGAGCTGTTTTTT
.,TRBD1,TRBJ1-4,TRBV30,CAWSKPGQGLLNEKLFF,TGTGCCTGGAGTAAACCGGGACAGGGGCTCCTAAATGAAAAACTGTTTTTT
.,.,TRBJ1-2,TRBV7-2,CASSSGGGKANYGYTF,TGTGCCAGCAGCTCGGGGGGTGGTAAAGCTAACTATGGCTACACCTTC
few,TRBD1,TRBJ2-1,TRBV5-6,CASSLALGTGSAEQFF,TGTGCCAGCAGCTTGGCCCTGGGGACAGGGTCTGCTGAGCAGTTCTTC
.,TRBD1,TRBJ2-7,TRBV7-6,CASSLGYGQGIHEQYF,TGTGCCAGCAGCTTAGGATACGGACAGGGTATCCACGAGCAGTACTTC
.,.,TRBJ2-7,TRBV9,CASSPTGGTYEQYF,TGTGCCAGCAGCCCTACGGGGGGCACCTACGAGCAGTACTTC
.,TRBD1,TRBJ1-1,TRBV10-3,CAISPGQGVAFF,TGTGCCATCAGTCCGGGACAGGGCGTTGCTTTCTTT
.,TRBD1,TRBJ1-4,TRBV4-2,CASSRDRGGEKLFF,TGTGCCAGCAGCCGCGACAGGGGGGGGGAAAAACTGTTTTTT
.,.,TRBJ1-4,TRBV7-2,CASSKDGHNEKLFF,TGTGCCAGCAGCAAAGACGGACACAATGAAAAACTGTTTTTT
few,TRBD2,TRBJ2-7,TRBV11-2,CASGTSGSYEQYF,TGTGCCAGCGGGACTAGCGGGTCCTACGAGCAGTACTTC
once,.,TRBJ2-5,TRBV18,CASSPPITDQETQYF,TGTGCCAGCTCACCACCGATAACGGACCAAGAGACCCAGTACTTC
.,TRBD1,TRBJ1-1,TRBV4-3,CASSQEVDRAGGEAFF,TGCGCCAGCAGCCAAGAGGTTGACAGGGCGGGGGGTGAAGCTTTCTTT
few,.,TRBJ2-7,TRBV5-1,CASSLELSVSYEQYF,TGCGCCAGCAGCTTGGAGCTTTCGGTCTCCTACGAGCAGTACTTC
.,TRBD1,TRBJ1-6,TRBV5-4,CASSFRPGQGLFSPLHF,TGTGCCAGCAGCTTCCGACCGGGACAGGGTTTATTCTCACCCCTCCACTTT
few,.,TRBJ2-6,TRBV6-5,CASSYLEAGANVLTF,TGTGCCAGCAGTTACTTGGAGGCTGGGGCCAACGTCCTGACTTTC
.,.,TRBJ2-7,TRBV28,CASGGVYEQYF,TGTGCCAGCGGAGGGGTATACGAGCAGTACTTC
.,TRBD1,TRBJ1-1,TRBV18,CASSLRFTGGAEAFF,TGTGCCAGCTCCTTACGATTCACAGGGGGCGCGGAAGCTTTCTTT
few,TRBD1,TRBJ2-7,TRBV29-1,CSVGTGGPIAYEQYF,TGCAGCGTTGGGACAGGGGGCCCCATTGCCTACGAGCAGTACTTC
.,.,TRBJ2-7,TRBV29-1,CSAEGPQRPYEQYF,TGCAGCGCCGAAGGCCCCCAGCGTCCCTACGAGCAGTACTTC
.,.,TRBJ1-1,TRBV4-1,CASSLHGEQLNTEAFF,TGCGCCAGCAGCCTCCACGGCGAACAGCTGAACACTGAAGCTTTCTTT
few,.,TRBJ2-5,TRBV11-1,CASSLDGRYQETQYF,TGTGCCAGCAGCTTAGACGGCAGGTACCAAGAGACCCAGTACTTC
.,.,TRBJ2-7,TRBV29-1,CSVEVRTNSYEQYF,TGCAGCGTTGAAGTCCGGACAAACTCCTACGAGCAGTACTTC
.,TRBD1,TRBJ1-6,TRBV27,CASRKGQGANSPLHF,TGTGCCAGCAGGAAGGGACAGGGGGCTAATTCACCCCTCCACTTT
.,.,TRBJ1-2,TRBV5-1,CASSLGGTSGYGYTF,TGCGCCAGCAGCTTGGGGGGCACATCGGGCTATGGCTACACCTTC
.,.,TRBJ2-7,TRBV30,CAWGGRYEQYF,TGTGCCTGGGGGGGCCGCTACGAGCAGTACTTC
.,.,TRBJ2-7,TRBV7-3,CASRKGPSWGSDFYEQYF,TGTGCCAGCAGGAAAGGTCCGAGTTGGGGTAGCGACTTCTACGAGCAGTACTTC
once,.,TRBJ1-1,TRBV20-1,CSAPTDTEAFF,TGCAGTGCACCAACTGACACTGAAGCTTTCTTT
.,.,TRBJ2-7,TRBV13,CASSYPQGSGYEQYF,TGTGCCAGCAGCTATCCACAGGGTTCGGGCTACGAGCAGTACTTC
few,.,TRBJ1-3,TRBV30,CAWSRGGGNTIYF,TGTGCCTGGAGCAGGGGTGGAGGAAACACCATATATTTT
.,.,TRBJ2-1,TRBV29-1,CTRGRERRYNEQFF,TGCACCCGGGGGCGGGAGCGGAGATACAATGAGCAGTTCTTC
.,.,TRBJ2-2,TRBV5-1,CASSFSGDPGELFF,TGCGCCAGCAGCTTTTCGGGGGACCCCGGGGAGCTGTTTTTT
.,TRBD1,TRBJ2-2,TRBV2,CATNGQGPGELFF,TGTGCCACCAATGGACAGGGGCCCGGGGAGCTGTTTTTT
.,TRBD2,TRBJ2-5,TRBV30,CAWSKRLAGAGGDQYF,TGTGCCTGGAGTAAGAGACTAGCGGGGGCCGGGGGGGACCAGTACTTC
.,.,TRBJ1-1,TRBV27,CASSLLGDTEAFF,TGTGCCAGCAGTTTACTCGGGGACACTGAAGCTTTCTTT
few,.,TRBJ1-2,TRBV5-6,CASSLFQGLYGYTF,TGTGCCAGCAGCTTGTTCCAGGGGCTCTATGGCTACACCTTC
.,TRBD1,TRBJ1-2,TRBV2,CASRPPGQGNGYTF,TGTGCCAGCAGGCCCCCGGGACAGGGGAATGGCTACACCTTC
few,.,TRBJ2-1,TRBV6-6,CAHRETAGDEQFF,TGTGCCCACCGAGAGACCGCCGGGGATGAGCAGTTCTTC
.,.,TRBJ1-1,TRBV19,CATTRQSSMNTEAFF,TGTGCCACAACTCGACAGTCAAGCATGAACACTGAAGCTTTCTTT
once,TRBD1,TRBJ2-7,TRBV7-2,CASSLDRGLYEQYF,TGTGCCAGCAGCTTAGACAGGGGCCTCTACGAGCAGTACTTC
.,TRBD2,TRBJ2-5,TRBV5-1,CASSSPGLAAQETQYF,TGCGCCAGCAGCTCACCGGGACTAGCGGCACAAGAGACCCAGTACTTC
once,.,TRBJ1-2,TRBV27,CASSFAGSYGYTF,TGTGCCAGCAGTTTTGCAGGATCCTATGGCTACACCTTC
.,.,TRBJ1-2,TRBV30,CAWGRGGPDTNTF,TGTGCCTGGGGTAGGGGGGGGCCAGATACGAACACCTTC
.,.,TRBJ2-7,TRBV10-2,CASSDLYEQYF,TGCGCCAGCAGTGATTTATACGAGCAGTACTTC
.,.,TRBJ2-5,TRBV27,CASSPTRQETQYF,TGTGCCAGCAGTCCGACTAGACAAGAGACCCAGTACTTC
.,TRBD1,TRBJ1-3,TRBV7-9,CASSFEGASSGNTIYF,TGTGCCAGCAGCTTTGAGGGGGCGAGTTCGGGAAACACCATATATTTT
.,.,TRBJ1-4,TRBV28,CASSFYHNRGEKLFF,TGTGCCAGCAGTTTTTACCACAATCGAGGGGAAAAACTGTTTTTT
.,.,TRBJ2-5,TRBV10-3,CATAGAGQQETQYF,TGTGCCACCGCGGGGGCGGGCCAACAAGAGACCCAGTACTTC
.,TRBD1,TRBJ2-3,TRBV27,CATGTGVSTDTQYF,TGTGCCACCGGGACAGGGGTTAGCACAGATACGCAGTATTTT
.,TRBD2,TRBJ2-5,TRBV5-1,CASKIAGGGETQYF,TGCGCCAGCAAGATAGCGGGAGGCGGAGAGACCCAGTACTTC
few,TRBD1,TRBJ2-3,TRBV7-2,CASRGSTGNRDTQYF,TGTGCCAGCAGGGGATCGACAGGGAATCGAGATACGCAGTATTTT
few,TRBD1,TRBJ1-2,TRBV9,CASSPRQGGTNYGYTF,TGTGCCAGCAGCCCTAGACAGGGGGGGACCAACTATGGCTACACCTTC